Following are 21 T cell receptor beta chains from one sample sequenced in a study of blood T cell repertoires in COVID-19 (dated by TCRdb to the early 2020s). Library generation was performed with the immunoSEQ multiplex PCR assay. This is the immuneACCESS table as TCRdb keeps it, with only in-frame sequences that have V and J called. A part of the clones is gone; compared with another copy, unresolved V genes explain less than half, and the rest is unexplained. The sample table shows fewer than 450,000 clones, and about 88% are seen once. More than 0.8% of the sample rests with the top ten. Sequencing was done on a sample of PBMCs or T cells enriched from blood (not recorded which). The receptors originated from a woman in her twenties or thirties who had recovered from COVID-19.

The chain recombines TRBV27 with TRBJ1-2, with 9 bases matching TRBD1. Germline V gives CDR1 MNHEY, CDR2 SMNVEV (reference sequence). With V trimmed by 5 bases and J by 2 bases, 9 bases remained unmatched. The CDR3 sequence is 16 residues long. CDR3 coding DNA: TGTGCCAGCAGTCACCGGGGGGGGACAGGGAACTATGGCTACACCTTC. Residues: CASSHRGGTGNYGYTF.

The genes are TRBV14 and TRBJ1-2, with a tentative D call TRBD1 (5 bases). Germline assignment: CDR1 SGHDN and CDR2 FVKESK. Trimming took 5 bases from V and 4 from J, leaving 32 bases between them. This CDR3 comprises 20 residues. CDR3 sequence (DNA): TGTGCCAGCAGCTTTCCGACAGTAAGAAGAACTACAATGGTTCGCTATGGCTACACCTTC. Amino acid sequence: CASSFPTVRRTTMVRYGYTF.

This chain links TRBV6-2 or TRBV6-3 with TRBJ1-2; unclear D gene. Trimming cost V 2 bases and J 4 bases, with 8 bases left between them. Germline V lookup: CDR1 MNHEY, CDR2 SVGEGT. The length of the CDR3 is 13 residues. The CDR3 sequence: CASSYTRSYGYTF. CDR3 DNA sequence: TGTGCCAGCAGTTACACGCGCTCCTATGGCTACACCTTC.

The rearrangement links TRBV7-9 to TRBJ1-2; D perhaps matches TRBD1 (5 bases). In germline, CDR1 is SEHNR, CDR2 FQNEAQ (reference sequence). Trimming pared 5 bases from V and 4 bases from J, leaving 11 bases between. The CDR3 runs to 13 residues. The CDR3 spells CASSVQGVYGYTF. The CDR3 DNA follows: TGTGCCAGCAGCGTACAAGGGGTCTATGGCTACACCTTC.

Here the CDR3 reads CASSRGQGAEAFF. The CDR3 nucleotides read TGCGCCAGCAGCCGAGGACAGGGGGCTGAAGCTTTCTTT. The rearrangement uses TRBV4-3 and TRBJ1-1; 10 bases are a match to TRBD1. Germline CDR1 and CDR2: LGHNA and YSLEER. The CDR3 extends over 13 amino acids. V shed 4 bases, J shed 6 bases, and the junction held 2 bases outside the gene matches.

This clone was picked up a small number of times. The gene calls are TRBV5-6 and TRBJ2-7; D is ambiguous. The CDR3 is 13 residues long. Trimming shortened V by 0 bases and J by 2 bases, and 6 bases separated the two germline ends. Germline loops: CDR1 SGHDT, CDR2 YYEEEE. The CDR3 nucleotides are TGTGCCAGCAGCTTGGTAGATGCCTACGAGCAGTACTTC. Protein: CASSLVDAYEQYF.

The table lists this clone with a few counts. The chain has TRBV16 and TRBJ2-2; unclear D gene. CDR3 length: 13 residues. Germline CDR1 reads KGHSY; CDR2 reads FQNENV. Deletions cut 0 bases from V and 4 bases from J, with 3 bases between. CDR3 bases: TGTGCCAGCAGCCAATCCGGCACCGGGGAGCTGTTTTTT. Amino acids: CASSQSGTGELFF.

The chain combines TRBV30 with TRBJ1-2, with 7 bases lining up with TRBD1. From germline, CDR1 is GTSNPN and CDR2 SVGIG (reference sequence). The CDR3 totals 14 residues. V lost 3 bases and J lost 4; bases outside the gene matches: 8. The DNA of the CDR3 is TGTGCCTGGAGCGGAGGGGGCGGCGGCTATGGCTACACCTTC. Amino acids: CAWSGGGGGYGYTF.

This chain uses TRBV20-1 with TRBJ2-1; D remains ambiguous. This CDR3 has 15 amino acids. Germline CDR1 is DFQATT and CDR2 is SNEGSKA (reference sequence). The ends were cut back, 3 bases at V and 0 bases at J, with 12 bases in the middle. CDR3 residues: CSASPVESSYNEQFF. The DNA for the CDR3 is TGCAGTGCTAGTCCGGTTGAGAGCTCCTACAATGAGCAGTTCTTC.

The gene calls are TRBV5-5 and TRBJ2-7; 7 bases map to TRBD2. The germline V gene has CDR1 SGHKS and CDR2 YYEKEE (reference sequence). There are 15 residues in the CDR3. V trimming: 4 bases; J trimming: 5 bases; junction bases outside the gene matches: 12. The CDR3 loop reads CASSRPAGEEDEQYF. In nucleotides, the CDR3 is TGTGCCAGCAGCCGCCCGGCGGGGGAGGAGGACGAGCAGTACTTC.

The chain links TRBV11-3 to TRBJ2-5, with 12 nucleotides matching TRBD1. Germline V CDR1 and CDR2: SGHNT, YENEEA. The ends lost 5 bases at V and 3 bases at J; junction bases unmatched: 7. The CDR3 has 16 amino acids. The CDR3 DNA reads TGTGCCAGCAGCCCGGGACAGGGGGCGCGGGAAGAGACCCAGTACTTC. This sequence encodes CASSPGQGAREETQYF.

The chain links TRBV4-3 to TRBJ1-1, with D tentatively TRBD1 (5 bases). Deletions cut 0 bases from V and 5 bases from J, with 13 bases between. From germline, CDR1 is LGHNA and CDR2 YSLEER. The CDR3 runs to 15 residues. The DNA of the CDR3 is TGCGCCAGCAGCCAAGATCCCAGGGCCGGGACTGAAGCTTTCTTT. Residues: CASSQDPRAGTEAFF.

V is TRBV5-4 and J is TRBJ2-5; 10 bases fit TRBD2. Losses at the gene ends were 4 bases for V and 4 bases for J; bases not matched to a gene: 13. The CDR3 has 17 residues. The germline CDR1 and CDR2 sequences are SGHNT and YYREEE (reference sequence). The CDR3 bases are TGTGCCAGCAGCCCCGGGGGAGCGGGGGGGCGTGGAGAGACCCAGTACTTC. It translates to CASSPGGAGGRGETQYF.

This clone was seen a single time. The rearrangement joins TRBV4-3 to TRBJ1-2; possibly TRBD1 for D (6 bases). Trimming took 4 bases from V and 7 from J, leaving 16 bases between them. Germline V gene data show CDR1 as LGHNA and CDR2 as YSLEER. This CDR3 is built from 14 residues. The CDR3 region is CASSPTGPSGGYTF. For the CDR3, the DNA is TGCGCCAGCAGCCCGACAGGACCCAGCGGTGGCTACACCTTC.

CDR3 DNA sequence: TGTGCCAGCAGCTCAAACAGGGGGCTTCACTATGGCTACACCTTC. Translation: CASSSNRGLHYGYTF. The chain has TRBV11-2 and TRBJ1-2, with 9 bases identical to TRBD1. The CDR3 is 15 amino acids. CDR1 and CDR2 from the germline V gene are SGHAT and FQNNGV. Trimming removed 4 bases from V and 3 bases from J; junction bases left unmatched: 6. Using reference TRBV11-2 and TRBJ1-2 for the parts outside the CDR3, the full variable domain is EAGVAQSPRYKIIEKRQSVAFWCNPISGHATLYWYQQILGQGPKLLIQFQNNGVVDDSQLPKDRFSAERLKGVDSTLKIQPAKLEDSAVYLCASSSNRGLHYGYTFGSGTRLTVV.

The chain couples TRBV4-1 to TRBJ1-2; D not resolved. CDR3 length: 15 amino acids. From germline, CDR1 is MGHRA and CDR2 YSYEKL. V dropped 3 bases and J dropped 8 bases, with 19 bases sitting between them. CDR3 DNA: TGCGCCAGCAGCCAGGACTCAGGCAGCCTGGGCGGCTACACCTTC. It translates to CASSQDSGSLGGYTF.

The chain links TRBV28 to TRBJ2-4; 7 bases fit TRBD1. Trimming cost V 6 bases and J 8 bases; bases outside gene matches: 4. There are 12 residues in the CDR3. The germline gives CDR1 MDHEN, CDR2 SYDVKM. CDR3 sequence reads: CASSGQGDIQYF. CDR3 sequence (DNA): TGTGCCAGCAGCGGGCAGGGGGACATTCAGTACTTC. Full variable domain (remainder filled in from reference TRBV28 and TRBJ2-4): DVKVTQSSRYLVKRTGEKVFLECVQDMDHENMFWYRQDPGLGLRLIYFSYDVKMKEKGDIPEGYSVSREKKERFSLILESASTNQTSMYLCASSGQGDIQYFGAGTRLSVL.

This chain joins TRBV11-2 and TRBJ2-5; a possible D gene is TRBD2 (6 bases). Germline values: CDR1 SGHAT, CDR2 FQNNGV. Between the trimmed V and J ends, which lost 5 bases and 9 bases, there was a span of 25 bases. The CDR3 sequence is 16 residues long. The chain's CDR3 is CASSPDGTPSRAAQYF. The CDR3, as DNA: TGTGCCAGCAGCCCCGATGGGACTCCCTCACGGGCGGCCCAGTACTTC.

The genes are TRBV14 and TRBJ1-3; TRBD1 is a possible D gene (6 bases). The CDR3 totals 18 residues. V was trimmed by 1 base and J by 0 bases, leaving 16 bases between them. From germline, CDR1 is SGHDN and CDR2 FVKESK. CDR3 protein: CASSQVYRDAFSGNTIYF. In DNA, the CDR3 is TGTGCCAGCAGCCAAGTTTACAGGGATGCCTTCTCTGGAAACACCATATATTTT.

The chain joins TRBV7-2 to TRBJ2-1, with TRBD2 matching 11 bases. J lost 8 bases, V lost 3 bases, and 3 bases had no gene match. Looked up from germline, CDR1 is SGHTA and CDR2 is FQGNSA. This CDR3 spans 14 amino acids. The CDR3 DNA sequence: TGTGCCAGCAGCTTCGGGACTAGCGGCTATGAGCAGTTCTTC. It is translated as CASSFGTSGYEQFF.

This chain connects TRBV5-1 to TRBJ2-5; 9 nucleotides align to TRBD2. Germline V gene sequence: CDR1 SGHRS, CDR2 YFSETQ. V lost 4 bases and J lost 4; bases outside the gene matches: 5. CDR3 size: 14 residues. The CDR3 region has the DNA TGCGCCAGCAGCCCGGGACTAGCAATAGAGACCCAGTACTTC. Protein sequence: CASSPGLAIETQYF.